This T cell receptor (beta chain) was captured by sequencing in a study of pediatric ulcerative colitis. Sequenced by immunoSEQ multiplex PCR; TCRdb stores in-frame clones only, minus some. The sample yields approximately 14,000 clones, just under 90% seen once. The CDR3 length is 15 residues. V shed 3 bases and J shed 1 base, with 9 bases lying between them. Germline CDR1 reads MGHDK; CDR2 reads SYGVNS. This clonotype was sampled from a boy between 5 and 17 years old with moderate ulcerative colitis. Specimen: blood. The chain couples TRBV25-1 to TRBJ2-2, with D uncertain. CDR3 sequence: CASSEDWRNTGELFF. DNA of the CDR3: TGTGCCAGCAGTGAGGATTGGAGGAACACCGGGGAGCTGTTTTTT.